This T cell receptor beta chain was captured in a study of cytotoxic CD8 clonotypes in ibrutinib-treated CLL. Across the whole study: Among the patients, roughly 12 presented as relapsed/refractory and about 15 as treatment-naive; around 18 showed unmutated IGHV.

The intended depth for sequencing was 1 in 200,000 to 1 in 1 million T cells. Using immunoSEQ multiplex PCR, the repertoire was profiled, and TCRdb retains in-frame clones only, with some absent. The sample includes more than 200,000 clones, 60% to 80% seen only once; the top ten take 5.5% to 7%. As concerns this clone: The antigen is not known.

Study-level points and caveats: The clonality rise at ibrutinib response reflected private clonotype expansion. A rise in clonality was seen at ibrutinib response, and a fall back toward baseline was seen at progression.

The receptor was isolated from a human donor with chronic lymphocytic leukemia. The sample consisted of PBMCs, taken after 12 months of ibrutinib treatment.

In nucleotides, the CDR3 is TGTGCCAGCAGCGTAGAAACCGGGACAGGCACAGATACGCAGTATTTT. Protein product: CASSVETGTGTDTQYF. This chain connects TRBV9 to TRBJ2-3, with 7 bases fitting TRBD1. This CDR3 has 16 amino acids. CDR1 is SGDLS and CDR2 is YYNGEE in the germline V gene. J gave up 1 base and V 0 bases, and 5 bases lay outside the gene matches.